This T cell receptor beta chain was sequenced in a study of T-cell memory formation after mild COVID-19. In TCRdb, the 5' RACE reads were re-called with MiXCR into one record per CDR3 protein. Of over 10,000 distinct CDR3 sequences in the sample, around 11% were seen once. Per germline, CDR1 SEHNR and CDR2 FQNEAQ (reference sequence). This CDR3 has 17 residues. The trim removed 4 bases at V and 6 bases at J, leaving 14 bases unmatched. This clonotype was counted at least ten times. Sample: PBMCs or a T cell subset sorted from them (not recorded which). The chain combines TRBV7-9 with TRBJ2-1; 8 bases map to TRBD2. This sequence originates from an adult woman who had mild COVID-19 (a few samples of this study predate the infection). Cell type and time point are not known. The CDR3 bases are TGTGCCAGCAGCTACAAAACCGGGACTAGTTGGGGCAATGAGCAGTTCTTC. Amino acid sequence: CASSYKTGTSWGNEQFF.